The entry below gives a single T cell receptor (beta chain) sequence along with its context. Its specificity is unknown. RNA in its total form was extracted from whole blood, and T cells were not sorted. This CDR3 is built from 15 residues. Germline loops: CDR1 LNHNV, CDR2 YYDKDF (reference sequence). Used for each TCR library was about 3,800 ng of total RNA. TCRdb reprocessed the 5' RACE reads and keeps a single row for each CDR3 protein, giving no DNA. The table lists about 440,000 distinct CDR3 sequences. The sample originates from a study of monozygotic twins with inflammatory bowel disease. Study outcomes and limitations: Relative clonotype sharing with others was diminished in IBD patients versus healthy twins, particularly with disease activity. IBD patients carried less diverse TCRbeta repertoires (inverse Simpson) than healthy co-twins.

The chain joins TRBV15 to TRBJ2-5; TCRdb outputs TRBD2, but without DNA this stays unchecked. The sequenced material came from blood. This clonotype was sampled from a human donor with ulcerative colitis or Crohn's disease, or a healthy co-twin of an affected twin (not recorded which). This chain's CDR3 is CATSSYAGGPETQYF.